Detailed here is one TCR beta chain. No cognate antigen has been identified for it. No clone much larger than this one lies a single base away; base qualities are absent. The data derive from a study of shared clonotypes between healthy human individuals (dated by TCRdb to about 2020). The study in broad terms: A couple of women and three men aged 18 to 49 years were included in the cohort. Leukapheresis yielded between about 0.85 and 10 billion PBMCs per donor. For each donor, three plates each were used for CD4 naive and CD4 memory, two plates were used for CD8 naive, and one plate was used for CD8 memory. Blood TCR repertoires of about 5 healthy adults were deeply sequenced to estimate repertoire size and the extent of clonotype sharing between individuals. Different laboratories and diverse techniques were used to prepare libraries and sequence TCR repertoires, to increase sequencing depth and limit assay-specific biases.

TCR CDR3 regions were amplified from genomic DNA by multiplex PCR using the deep immunoSEQ assay. For each cell subset, the extracted genomic DNA was distributed evenly across all wells of several immunoSEQ 96-well plates, and each plate served as one replicate. For sorted subsets, approximately 210 ng of genomic DNA, equivalent to roughly 33,000 T cell genomes, went into each replicate PCR. The purified libraries were quantified using a Qubit 3.0 fluorometer, sized with a Bioanalyzer 2100, and then quantified again using the KAPA Library Quantification kit. Every immunoSEQ 96-well plate was sequenced on a dedicated single-read 150-cycle Illumina NextSeq 550 flow cell. The source study handled its data this way. Because the immunoSEQ output included only junctional sequences and no quality scores, the filtering could not be the same as the filtering used for full-length reads. To assign V/J genes and CDR3, sequences were annotated using PyIR, a Python wrapper for IgBLAST v1.9, with IMGT germline references. Any read was removed if the V/J assignment was weak (E-value above 1e-6), the CDR3 was missing, or the read contained stop codons, out-of-frame junctions, or ambiguous translated residues. V3J clonotypes were defined as sequences sharing an identical inferred V gene, J gene, and CDR3 amino acid sequence. The percentage overlap between two repertoires was calculated by dividing the number of shared unique clonotypes by the size of the smaller repertoire. Richness of each repertoire was evaluated using RTK rarefaction, the Chao1 estimator, and Recon v2.1 estimates of unobserved clonotypes. Generation probabilities were computed with OLGA for all TCRbeta clonotypes obtained by the gDNA method from a handful of donors. Not all clones reach the TCRdb copy of this immuneACCESS table, which keeps in-frame sequences only. Checked studies attribute under half of the gap to unresolved V genes and leave the rest unexplained. The DNA was the basis for D and trimming; V, J and clone size are from that table. In this sample the table shows some 2,000,000 clones, roughly 95% of which occur a single time. The top ten hold around 1.1% of the sample.

The germline V gene provides CDR1 MGHRA and CDR2 YSYEKL. Its CDR3 holds 15 amino acids, cysteine through phenylalanine. Of all the DNA, just the CDR3 is kept, 45 bases in frame from base 1. The germline ends are 7 bases apart after V is trimmed by 2 bases and J by 2 bases. For the CD8 naive samples, CD45RO-negative cells were positively selected for CCR7, yielding a CD45RA+CCR7+ population from which TemRA cells were excluded. The donors were healthy, HIV-negative adults who had no recently reported acute infections or vaccinations. Every donor was a Caucasian adult residing in Nashville, Tennessee, USA. Blood was collected by leukapheresis, and PBMCs were isolated by Ficoll-Histopaque density gradient centrifugation and then cryopreserved in liquid nitrogen vapor phase. Analytical flow cytometry was used to check the purity and quantity of each magnetically sorted T cell population. From each sorted fraction, genomic DNA was isolated and quantified by UV absorbance on a Nanodrop 2000c.

Study-level results and caveats: Clonotypes shared by all four sorted-subset donors showed higher generation probabilities than non-shared clonotypes. About 4.5% of naive CD4, roughly 3.5% of naive CD8, roughly 2.4% of memory CD4, and 0.35% to 0.4% of memory CD8 clonotypes were shared across several donors. Only blood was sampled, and tissue TCR repertoires likely differ from those in blood. Pairwise subsampling led to the expectation that sequencing depth would affect the degree of clonotype sharing among donors. Because the study included only a small number of donors, the genetic and exposure-history diversity represented was limited. Naive subsets generally had larger estimated clonotype richness than memory subsets. Rarefaction of sorted-subset datasets indicated incomplete sequencing despite the large sequencing depth.

Sequencing was carried out using naive CD8+ T cells sorted from blood. The intended sense of this specimen's cell subset or site label: CD45RA+CCR7+. The chain links TRBV4-1 with TRBJ2-6; tentative D gene TRBD2, with 6 bases matching. This sequence was found in a man aged 18 to 29 in good health. The nucleotides read TGCGCCAGCAGCCAACGACTAGCTGGGGCCAACGTCCTGACTTTC. This translates into CASSQRLAGANVLTF.